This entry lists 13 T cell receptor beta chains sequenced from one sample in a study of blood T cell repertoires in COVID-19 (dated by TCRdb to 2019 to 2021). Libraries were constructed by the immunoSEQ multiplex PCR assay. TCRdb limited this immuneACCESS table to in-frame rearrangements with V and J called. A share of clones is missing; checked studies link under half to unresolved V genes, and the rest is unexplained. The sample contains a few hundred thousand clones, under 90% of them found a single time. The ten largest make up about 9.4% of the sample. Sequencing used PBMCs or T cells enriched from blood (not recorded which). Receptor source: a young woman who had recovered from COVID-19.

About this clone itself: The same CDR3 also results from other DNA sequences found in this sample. The CDR3 is CASSGGSYEQYF. DNA of the CDR3: TGTGCCAGCAGCGGCGGGAGCTACGAGCAGTACTTC. The chain carries TRBV7-2 and TRBJ2-7, with 7 bases aligning to TRBD2. Trimming cost V 5 bases and J 3 bases; bases outside gene matches: 1. This CDR3 spans 12 amino acids. CDR1 is SGHTA, CDR2 FQGNSA, per germline. The whole variable domain, filled in from reference TRBV7-2 and TRBJ2-7, reads GAGVSQSPSNKVTEKGKDVELRCDPISGHTALYWYRQSLGQGLEFLIYFQGNSAPDKSGLPSDRFSAERTGGSVSTLTIQRTQQEDSAVYLCASSGGSYEQYFGPGTRLTVT.

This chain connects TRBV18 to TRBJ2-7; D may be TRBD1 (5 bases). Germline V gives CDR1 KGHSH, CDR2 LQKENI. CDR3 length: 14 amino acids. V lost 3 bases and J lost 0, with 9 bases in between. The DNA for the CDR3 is TGTGCCAGCTCACCGTCAGACAGCTCCTACGAGCAGTACTTC. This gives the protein CASSPSDSSYEQYF. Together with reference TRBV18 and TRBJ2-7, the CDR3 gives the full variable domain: NAGVMQNPRHLVRRRGQEARLRCSPMKGHSHVYWYRQLPEEGLKFMVYLQKENIIDESGMPKERFSAEFPKEGPSILRIQQVVRGDSAAYFCASSPSDSSYEQYFGPGTRLTVT.

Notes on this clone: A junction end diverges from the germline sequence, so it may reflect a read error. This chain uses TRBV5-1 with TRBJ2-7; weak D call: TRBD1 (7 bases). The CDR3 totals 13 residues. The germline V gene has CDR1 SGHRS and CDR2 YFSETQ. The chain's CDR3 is CASGNHPGDSMNF. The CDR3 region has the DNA TGCGCCAGCGGCAACCACCCGGGGGACAGTATGAACTTC.

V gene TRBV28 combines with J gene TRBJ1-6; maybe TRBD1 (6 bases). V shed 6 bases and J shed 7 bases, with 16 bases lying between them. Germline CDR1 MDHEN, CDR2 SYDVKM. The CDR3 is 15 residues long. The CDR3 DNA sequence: TGTGCCAGCAGGCAAACAGGGAGACTGAATTCACCCCTCCACTTT. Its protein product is CASRQTGRLNSPLHF.

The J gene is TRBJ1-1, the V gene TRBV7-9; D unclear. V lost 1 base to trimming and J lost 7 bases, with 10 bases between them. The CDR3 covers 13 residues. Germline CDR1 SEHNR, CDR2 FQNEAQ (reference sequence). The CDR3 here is CASSLVGLREAFF. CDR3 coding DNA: TGTGCCAGCAGCTTAGTCGGTTTGCGTGAAGCTTTCTTT.

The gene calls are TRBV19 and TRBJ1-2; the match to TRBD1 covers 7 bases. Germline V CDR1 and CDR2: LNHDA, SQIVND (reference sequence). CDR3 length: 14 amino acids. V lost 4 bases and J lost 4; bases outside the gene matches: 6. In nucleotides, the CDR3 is TGTGCCAGTAGTACCGGGACAGCAGCCTATGGCTACACCTTC. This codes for CASSTGTAAYGYTF.

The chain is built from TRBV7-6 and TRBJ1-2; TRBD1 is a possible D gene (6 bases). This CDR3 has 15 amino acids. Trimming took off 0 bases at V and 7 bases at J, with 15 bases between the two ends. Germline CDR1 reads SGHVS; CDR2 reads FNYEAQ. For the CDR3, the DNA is TGTGCCAGCAGCTTAGCCCGAGGGGGGGCCTCTGGCTACACCTTC. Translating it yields CASSLARGGASGYTF.

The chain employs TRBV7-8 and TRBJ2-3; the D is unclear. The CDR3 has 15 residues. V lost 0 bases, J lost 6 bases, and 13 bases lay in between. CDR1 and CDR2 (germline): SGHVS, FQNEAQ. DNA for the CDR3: TGTGCCAGCAGCTTAGCACCGGCGGTCCAGGATACGCAGTATTTT. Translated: CASSLAPAVQDTQYF.

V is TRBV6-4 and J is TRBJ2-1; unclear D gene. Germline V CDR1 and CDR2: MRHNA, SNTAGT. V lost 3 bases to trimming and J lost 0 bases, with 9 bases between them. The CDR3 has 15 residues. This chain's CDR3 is CASSEWRFSYNEQFF. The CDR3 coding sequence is TGTGCCAGCAGTGAGTGGCGGTTCTCCTACAATGAGCAGTTCTTC.

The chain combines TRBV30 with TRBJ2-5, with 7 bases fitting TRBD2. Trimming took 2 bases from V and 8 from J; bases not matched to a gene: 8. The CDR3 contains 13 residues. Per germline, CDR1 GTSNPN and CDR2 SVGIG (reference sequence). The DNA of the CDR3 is TGTGCCTGGAGTTCCGGGACTACCCCTACCCAGTACTTC. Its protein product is CAWSSGTTPTQYF.

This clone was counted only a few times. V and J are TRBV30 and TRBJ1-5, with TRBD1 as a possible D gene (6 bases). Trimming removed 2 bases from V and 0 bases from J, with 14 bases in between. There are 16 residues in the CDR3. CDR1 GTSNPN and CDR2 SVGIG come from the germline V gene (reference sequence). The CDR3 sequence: CAWSPRTVDSNQPQHF. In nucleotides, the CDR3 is TGTGCCTGGAGTCCACGGACAGTGGATAGCAATCAGCCCCAGCATTTT.

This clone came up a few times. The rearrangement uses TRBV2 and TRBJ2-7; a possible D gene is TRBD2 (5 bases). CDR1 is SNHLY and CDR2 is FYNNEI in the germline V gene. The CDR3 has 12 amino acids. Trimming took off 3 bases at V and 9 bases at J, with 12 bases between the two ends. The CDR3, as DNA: TGTGCCAGCAGTGAGTCTCACGGGGTGCAGTACTTC. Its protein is CASSESHGVQYF.

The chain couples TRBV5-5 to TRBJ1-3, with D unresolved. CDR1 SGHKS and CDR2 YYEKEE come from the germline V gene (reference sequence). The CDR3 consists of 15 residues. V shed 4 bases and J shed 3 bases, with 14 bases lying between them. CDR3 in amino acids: CASSRAGGYGNTIYF. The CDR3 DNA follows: TGTGCCAGCAGCCGGGCAGGAGGGTATGGAAACACCATATATTTT.